This TCR beta chain stems from a study of identifying expanded T cells in peripheral blood. For this clone: The antigen is unknown.

Findings and caveats of the study: Over two and four weeks, about 15 and 19 clones changed, versus approximately 1.2 between replicates. Roughly 2-week clone count variance significantly increased as total template count grew.

Profiled with immunoSEQ multiplex PCR; TCRdb holds only in-frame clones, not every one. The sample holds about 50,000 clones; around 86% are singletons and the top ten take roughly 15%. Per the germline V gene, CDR1 is SEHNR and CDR2 is FQNEAQ (reference sequence). The CDR3 spans 14 residues. The J segment lost 5 bases and the V segment lost 4 bases, leaving 7 bases of the junction unmatched. No infections or other immune events were documented during collection. The sample taken for sequencing was blood. The V call is TRBV7-9, the J call TRBJ1-2; 7 nucleotides agree with TRBD1. The source of this sequence is a person aged 18 to 75 in good health. CDR3 sequence reads: CASSSTGQSYGYTF. The CDR3 nucleotides read TGTGCCAGCAGCTCAACGGGACAGAGTTATGGCTACACCTTC.